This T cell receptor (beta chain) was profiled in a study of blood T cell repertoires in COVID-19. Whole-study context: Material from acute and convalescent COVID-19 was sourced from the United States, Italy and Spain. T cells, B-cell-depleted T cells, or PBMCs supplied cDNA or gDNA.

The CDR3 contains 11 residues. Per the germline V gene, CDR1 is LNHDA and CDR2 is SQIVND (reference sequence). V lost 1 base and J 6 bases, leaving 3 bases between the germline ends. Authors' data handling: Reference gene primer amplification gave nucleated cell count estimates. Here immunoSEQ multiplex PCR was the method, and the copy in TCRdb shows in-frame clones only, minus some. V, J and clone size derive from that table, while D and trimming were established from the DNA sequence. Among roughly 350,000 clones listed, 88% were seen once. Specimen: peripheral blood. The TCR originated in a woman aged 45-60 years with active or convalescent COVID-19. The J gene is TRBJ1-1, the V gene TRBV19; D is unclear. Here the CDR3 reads CASSIAAEAFF. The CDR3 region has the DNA TGTGCCAGTAGTATAGCAGCTGAAGCTTTCTTT.